Described below is a single TCR beta chain sequence and its context. Its antigen is not known. After removal of 5 bases from V and 6 bases from J, the junction contained 3 bases not matched to a gene. The CDR3 is 12 amino acids. Germline V gene lookup returns CDR1 SEHNR and CDR2 FQNEAQ (reference sequence). cDNA serving as the sequencing template came from extracted, reverse transcribed RNA. Clones were sequenced by immunoSEQ multiplex PCR, and TCRdb holds only the in-frame ones, with some missing. The table has 150,000 to 200,000 clones, roughly 65% seen once. The data derive from a study of CD8+ T cells in alopecia areata. Study-level background: Oral tofacitinib (5 to 10 mg twice daily) was administered to treated patients. Tofacitinib ran for 6 to 18 months before 6 months off drug.

As for treatment: oral pan-JAK inhibitor, 5-10 mg twice daily. Study-wide points: Tofacitinib did not eliminate many expanded lesional clones from scalp or blood. Tofacitinib delivered significant drops in scalp clonality and in expanded CD8+ clones among the top 100.

The clonotype originates from a human donor with alopecia areata. The sequences come from CD4+ T cells sorted from blood, collected at week 4, from a patient treated with tofacitinib. The V gene is TRBV7-9, the J gene TRBJ1-2, with 7 bases that match TRBD1. The CDR3 sequence is CASSVQGDGYTF. CDR3 coding DNA: TGTGCCAGCAGCGTTCAGGGGGATGGCTACACCTTC.